This T cell receptor (beta chain) was sequenced during a study of blood T cell repertoires in COVID-19. Study-wide background: From the United States, Italy and Spain came samples of acute and convalescent COVID-19.

The CDR3 length is 15 residues. V lost 6 bases to trimming and J lost 1 base, with 15 bases between them. Germline V gene data show CDR1 as SNHLY and CDR2 as FYNNEI. Method: immunoSEQ multiplex PCR; TCRdb's copy keeps in-frame clones and lacks some. The sample has around 100,000 clones; 80% to 90% are singletons. The sequenced sample consisted of peripheral blood. The TCR comes from a middle-aged man with acute or convalescent COVID-19. This rearrangement joins TRBV2 to TRBJ2-5, with D perhaps TRBD1 (5 bases). The CDR3 DNA follows: TGTGCCAGCAGCGCCTCTAGGGGTGCCCAAGAGACCCAGTACTTC. Protein sequence: CASSASRGAQETQYF.